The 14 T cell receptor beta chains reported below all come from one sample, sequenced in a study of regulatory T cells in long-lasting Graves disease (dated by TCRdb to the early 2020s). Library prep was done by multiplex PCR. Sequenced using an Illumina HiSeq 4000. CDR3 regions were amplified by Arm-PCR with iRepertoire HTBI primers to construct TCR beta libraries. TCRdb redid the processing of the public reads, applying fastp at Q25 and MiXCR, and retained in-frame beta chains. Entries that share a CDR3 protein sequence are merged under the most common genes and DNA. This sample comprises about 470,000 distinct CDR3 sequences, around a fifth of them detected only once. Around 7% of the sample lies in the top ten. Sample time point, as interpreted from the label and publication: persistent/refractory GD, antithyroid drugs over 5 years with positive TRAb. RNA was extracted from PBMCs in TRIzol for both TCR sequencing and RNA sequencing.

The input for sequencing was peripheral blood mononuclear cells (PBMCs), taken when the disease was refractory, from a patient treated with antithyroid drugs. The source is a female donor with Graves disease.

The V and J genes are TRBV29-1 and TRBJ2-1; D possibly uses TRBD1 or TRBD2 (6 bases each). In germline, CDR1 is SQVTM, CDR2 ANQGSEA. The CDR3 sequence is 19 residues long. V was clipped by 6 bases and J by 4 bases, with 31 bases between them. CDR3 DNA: TGCAGCGTGCATGGGGAAAGGGAGGCGGGACGAGGGGGTTACAATGAGCAGTTCTTC. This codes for CSVHGEREAGRGGYNEQFF.

The CDR3 region is CASTRGLETGELFF. For the CDR3, the DNA is TGTGCCAGTACCAGGGGCCTGGAAACCGGGGAGCTGTTTTTT. The genes are TRBV19 and TRBJ2-2, with TRBD1 as a possible D gene (6 bases). V lost 7 bases and J lost 5, with 14 bases in between. This CDR3 is 14 amino acids long. Germline CDR1 and CDR2: LNHDA and SQIVND (reference sequence).

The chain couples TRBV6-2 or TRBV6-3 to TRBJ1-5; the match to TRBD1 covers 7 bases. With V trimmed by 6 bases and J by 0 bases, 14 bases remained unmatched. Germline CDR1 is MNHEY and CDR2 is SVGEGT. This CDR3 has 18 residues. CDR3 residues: CASRAFRGTADSNQPQHF. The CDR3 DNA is TGTGCCAGCAGAGCCTTTAGAGGGACAGCCGATAGCAATCAGCCCCAGCATTTT.

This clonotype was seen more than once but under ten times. For the CDR3, the DNA is TGTGCCAGCAGGCCAACAGGGGGCCTCGGAAACACCATATATTTT. It yields the protein CASRPTGGLGNTIYF. The chain couples TRBV28 to TRBJ1-3; TRBD1 matches 9 bases. The V segment lost 6 bases and the J segment 4 bases; nucleotides outside the gene matches: 7. This CDR3 is 15 amino acids long. Germline CDR1 and CDR2: MDHEN and SYDVKM. The full variable domain, its missing parts supplied by reference TRBV28 and TRBJ1-3, is DVKVTQSSRYLVKRTGEKVFLECVQDMDHENMFWYRQDPGLGLRLIYFSYDVKMKEKGDIPEGYSVSREKKERFSLILESASTNQTSMYLCASRPTGGLGNTIYFGEGSWLTVV.

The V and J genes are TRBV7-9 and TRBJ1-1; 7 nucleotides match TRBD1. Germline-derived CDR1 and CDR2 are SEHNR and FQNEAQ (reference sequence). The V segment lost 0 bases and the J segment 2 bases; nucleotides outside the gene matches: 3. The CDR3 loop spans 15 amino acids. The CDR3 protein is CASSLARTGNTEAFF. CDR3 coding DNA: TGTGCCAGCAGCTTAGCGCGGACAGGAAACACTGAAGCTTTCTTT.

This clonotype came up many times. Here the CDR3 reads CASSFKAGEEKLFF. The CDR3, as DNA: TGTGCCAGCAGCTTCAAGGCGGGCGAGGAAAAACTGTTTTTT. The V call is TRBV7-2, the J call TRBJ1-4; D is undetermined. Germline V gene sequence: CDR1 SGHTA, CDR2 FQGNSA. Trimming took off 3 bases at V and 8 bases at J, with 13 bases between the two ends. This CDR3 has 14 residues.

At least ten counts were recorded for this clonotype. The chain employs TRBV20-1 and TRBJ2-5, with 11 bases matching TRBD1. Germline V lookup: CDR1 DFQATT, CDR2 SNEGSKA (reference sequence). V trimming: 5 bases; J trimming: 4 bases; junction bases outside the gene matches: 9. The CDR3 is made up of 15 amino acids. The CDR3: CSARGQGANRETQYF. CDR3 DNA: TGCAGTGCTCGAGGACAGGGGGCGAATCGAGAGACCCAGTACTTC.

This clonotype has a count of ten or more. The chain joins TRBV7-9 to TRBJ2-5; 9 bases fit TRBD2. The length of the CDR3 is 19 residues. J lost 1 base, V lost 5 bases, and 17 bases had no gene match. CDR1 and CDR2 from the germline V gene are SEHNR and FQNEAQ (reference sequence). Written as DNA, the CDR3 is TGTGCCAGCAGCCATGCCACTACTGGGAGCGGGAGGACCCAAGAGACCCAGTACTTC. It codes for CASSHATTGSGRTQETQYF. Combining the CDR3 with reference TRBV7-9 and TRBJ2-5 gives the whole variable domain DTGVSQNPRHKITKRGQNVTFRCDPISEHNRLYWYRQTLGQGPEFLTYFQNEAQLEKSRLLSDRFSAERPKGSFSTLEIQRTEQGDSAMYLCASSHATTGSGRTQETQYFGPGTRLLVL.

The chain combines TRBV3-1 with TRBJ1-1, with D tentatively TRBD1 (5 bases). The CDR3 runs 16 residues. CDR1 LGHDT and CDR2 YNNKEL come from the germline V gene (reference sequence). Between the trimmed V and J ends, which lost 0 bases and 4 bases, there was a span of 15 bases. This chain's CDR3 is CASSQEGWGGGTEAFF. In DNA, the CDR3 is TGTGCCAGCAGCCAAGAAGGATGGGGGGGAGGCACTGAAGCTTTCTTT.

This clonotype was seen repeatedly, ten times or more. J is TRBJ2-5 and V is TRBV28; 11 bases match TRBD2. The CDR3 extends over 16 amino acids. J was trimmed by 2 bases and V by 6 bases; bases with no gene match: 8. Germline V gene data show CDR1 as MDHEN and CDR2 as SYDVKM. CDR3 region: CASSQGGTSGQETQYF. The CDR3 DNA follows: TGTGCCAGCAGCCAGGGGGGGACTAGCGGACAAGAGACCCAGTACTTC. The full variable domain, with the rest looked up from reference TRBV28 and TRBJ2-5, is DVKVTQSSRYLVKRTGEKVFLECVQDMDHENMFWYRQDPGLGLRLIYFSYDVKMKEKGDIPEGYSVSREKKERFSLILESASTNQTSMYLCASSQGGTSGQETQYFGPGTRLLVL.

The CDR3 region is CASSSGTASRGEQYF. The DNA of the CDR3 is TGTGCCAGTAGTTCCGGGACAGCGAGCAGGGGGGAGCAGTACTTC. The chain links TRBV19 to TRBJ2-7; TRBD1 matches at 7 bases. CDR1 is LNHDA and CDR2 is SQIVND in the germline V gene (reference sequence). J was trimmed by 7 bases and V by 5 bases; bases with no gene match: 14. CDR3 length: 15 residues. The full variable domain, rest sourced from reference TRBV19 and TRBJ2-7, is DGGITQSPKYLFRKEGQNVTLSCEQNLNHDAMYWYRQDPGQGLRLIYYSQIVNDFQKGDIAEGYSVSREKKESFPLTVTSAQKNPTAFYLCASSSGTASRGEQYFGPGTRLTVT.

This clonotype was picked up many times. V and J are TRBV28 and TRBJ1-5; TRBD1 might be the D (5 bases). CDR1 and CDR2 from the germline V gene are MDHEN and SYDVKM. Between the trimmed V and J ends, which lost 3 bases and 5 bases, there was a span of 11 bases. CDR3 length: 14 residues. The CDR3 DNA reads TGTGCCAGCAGTTTCTTGGGGGAAGATCAGCCCCAGCATTTT. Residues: CASSFLGEDQPQHF.

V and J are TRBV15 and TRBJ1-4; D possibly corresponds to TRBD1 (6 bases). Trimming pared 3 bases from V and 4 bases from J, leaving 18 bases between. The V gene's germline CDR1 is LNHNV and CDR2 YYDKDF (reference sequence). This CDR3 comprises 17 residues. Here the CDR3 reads CATSSRTQGFLNEKLFF. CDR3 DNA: TGTGCCACCAGCAGCCGAACACAGGGTTTCCTTAATGAAAAACTGTTTTTT.

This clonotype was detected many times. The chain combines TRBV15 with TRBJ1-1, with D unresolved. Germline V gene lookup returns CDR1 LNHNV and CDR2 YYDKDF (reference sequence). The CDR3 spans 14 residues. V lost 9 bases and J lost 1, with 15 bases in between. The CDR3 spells CATKALGWNTEAFF. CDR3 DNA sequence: TGTGCCACAAAAGCCCTTGGGTGGAACACTGAAGCTTTCTTT.